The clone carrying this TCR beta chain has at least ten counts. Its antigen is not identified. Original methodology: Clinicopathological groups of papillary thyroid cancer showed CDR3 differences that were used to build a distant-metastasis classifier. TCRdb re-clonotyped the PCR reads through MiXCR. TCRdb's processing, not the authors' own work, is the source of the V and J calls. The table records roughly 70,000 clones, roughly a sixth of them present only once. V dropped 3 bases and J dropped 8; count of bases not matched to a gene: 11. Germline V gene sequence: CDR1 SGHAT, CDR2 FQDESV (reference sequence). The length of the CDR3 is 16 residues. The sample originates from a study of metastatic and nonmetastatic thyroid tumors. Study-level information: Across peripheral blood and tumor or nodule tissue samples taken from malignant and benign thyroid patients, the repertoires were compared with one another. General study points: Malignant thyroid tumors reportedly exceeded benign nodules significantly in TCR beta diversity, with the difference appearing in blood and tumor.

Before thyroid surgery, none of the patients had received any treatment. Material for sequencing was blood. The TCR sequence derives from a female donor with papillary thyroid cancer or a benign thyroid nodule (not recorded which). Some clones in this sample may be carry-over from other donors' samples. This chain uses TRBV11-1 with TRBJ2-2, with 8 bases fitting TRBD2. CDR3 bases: TGTGCCAGCAGCTTTTCCGGGACTAGGAGCTCTGGGGAGCTGTTTTTT. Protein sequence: CASSFSGTRSSGELFF.